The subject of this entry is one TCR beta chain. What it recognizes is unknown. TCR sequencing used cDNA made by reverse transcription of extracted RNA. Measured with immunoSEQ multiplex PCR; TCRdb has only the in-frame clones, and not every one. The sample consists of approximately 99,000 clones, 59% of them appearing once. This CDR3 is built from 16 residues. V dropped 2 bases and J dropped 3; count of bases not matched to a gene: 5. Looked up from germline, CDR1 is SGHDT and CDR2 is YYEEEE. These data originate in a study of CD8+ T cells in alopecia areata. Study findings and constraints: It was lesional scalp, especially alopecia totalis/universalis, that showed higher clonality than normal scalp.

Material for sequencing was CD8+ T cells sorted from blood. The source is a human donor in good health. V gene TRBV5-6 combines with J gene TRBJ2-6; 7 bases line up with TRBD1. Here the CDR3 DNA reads TGTGCCAGCAGCTTTGACAGGGTGGATGGGGCCAACGTCCTGACTTTC. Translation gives CASSFDRVDGANVLTF.